This T cell receptor (beta chain) was documented in a study of shared clonotypes between healthy human individuals. The repertoire was sequenced with immunoSEQ multiplex PCR; TCRdb's copy has only in-frame clones and lacks some. Counted here are roughly 2.2 million clones, 85% to 95% occurring once; the ten biggest clones make up 0.3% to 0.4%. Germline-derived CDR1 and CDR2 are SGHNT and YENEEA. The CDR3 runs to 12 residues. The V and J ends lost 6 bases and 6 bases respectively, with 12 bases between them. This clone was seen more than once but under ten times. The origin of this receptor is a man in his late teens or twenties in good health. Some clones in this sample may be carry-over from other donors' samples. The gene calls are TRBV11-3 and TRBJ2-7; no firm D call. What was sequenced was naive CD4+ T cells from PBMCs. The subset here: CD45RA+ positively selected. The CDR3 sequence: CASSSTRAEQYF. The CDR3 DNA reads TGTGCCAGCAGTTCCACCCGGGCCGAGCAGTACTTC.